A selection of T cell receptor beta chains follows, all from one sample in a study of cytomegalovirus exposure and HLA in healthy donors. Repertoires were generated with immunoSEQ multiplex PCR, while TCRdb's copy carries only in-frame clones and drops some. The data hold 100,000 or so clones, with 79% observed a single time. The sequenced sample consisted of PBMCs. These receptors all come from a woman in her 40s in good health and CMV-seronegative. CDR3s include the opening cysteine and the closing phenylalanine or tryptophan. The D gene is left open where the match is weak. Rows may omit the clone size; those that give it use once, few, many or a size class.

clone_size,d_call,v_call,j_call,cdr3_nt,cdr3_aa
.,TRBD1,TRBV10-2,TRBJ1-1,TGCGCCAGCAGTGAAAAGGGGGCGGGTAACACTGAAGCTTTCTTT,CASSEKGAGNTEAFF
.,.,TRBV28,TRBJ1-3,TGTGCCAGCAGTTCCCCCAGGAGGCAGGTCTACTCTGGAAACACCATATATTTT,CASSSPRRQVYSGNTIYF
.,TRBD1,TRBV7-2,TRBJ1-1,TGTGCCAGCAGCTCCCTGGGGACAGGGCTCCCTGAAGCTTTCTTT,CASSSLGTGLPEAFF
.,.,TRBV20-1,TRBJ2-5,TGCAGTGCTAGTGAGCAAGAGACCCAGTACTTC,CSASEQETQYF
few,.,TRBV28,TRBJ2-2,TGTGCCAGCAACATGGGGGCAGAGATCACCGGGGAGCTGTTTTTT,CASNMGAEITGELFF
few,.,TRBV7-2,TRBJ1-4,TGTGCCAGCAGCTTAAGCTCGGGAATTAATGAAAAACTGTTTTTT,CASSLSSGINEKLFF
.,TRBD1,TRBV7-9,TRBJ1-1,TGTGCCAGCAGCTTCCGGACAGGGAACACTGAAGCTTTCTTT,CASSFRTGNTEAFF
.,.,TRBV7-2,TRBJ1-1,TGTGCCAGCAGCTACAGGACAGCTATGAACACTGAAGCTTTCTTT,CASSYRTAMNTEAFF
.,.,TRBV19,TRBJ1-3,TGTGCCAGTAGTCTGCAACACTCTGGAAACACCATATATTTT,CASSLQHSGNTIYF
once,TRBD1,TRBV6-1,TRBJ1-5,TGTGCCAGCAGTGAAGCGCAGGGGGTTAGCAATCAGCCCCAGCATTTT,CASSEAQGVSNQPQHF
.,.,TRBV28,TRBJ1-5,TGTGCCAGCACTTTAGTAGGGGTCGGTCAGCCCCAGCATTTT,CASTLVGVGQPQHF
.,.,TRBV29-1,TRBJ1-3,TGCAGCGTTGACGGTCGGGATCGGCCTGGAAACACCATATATTTT,CSVDGRDRPGNTIYF
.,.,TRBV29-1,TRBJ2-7,TGCAGCTGGGGGGACAGTTCCTACGAGCAGTACTTC,CSWGDSSYEQYF
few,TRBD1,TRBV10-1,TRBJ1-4,TGCGCCAGCAGTGAGTCGACTCTCCCCACAGGGGAGAATGAAAAACTGTTTTTT,CASSESTLPTGENEKLFF
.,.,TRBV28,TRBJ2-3,TGTGCCAGCAGTTTACCAGCTGGGCACACAGATACGCAGTATTTT,CASSLPAGHTDTQYF
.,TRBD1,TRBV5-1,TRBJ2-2,TGCGCCAGCAGCCAGACAGGGGTGGGAACCGGGGAGCTGTTTTTT,CASSQTGVGTGELFF
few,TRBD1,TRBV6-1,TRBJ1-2,TGTGCCAGCAGTTCTTGGACAGGGATCTATGGCTACACCTTC,CASSSWTGIYGYTF
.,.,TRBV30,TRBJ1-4,TGTGCCTGGAGTTATGCCTACTCTAATGAAAAACTGTTTTTT,CAWSYAYSNEKLFF
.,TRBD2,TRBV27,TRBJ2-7,TGTGCCAGCAGTTTAATGGGTGCTAGCGGGATTTACGAGCAGTACTTC,CASSLMGASGIYEQYF
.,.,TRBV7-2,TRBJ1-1,TGTGCCAGCAGCCCCTCCCAGTCGAACACTGAAGCTTTCTTT,CASSPSQSNTEAFF
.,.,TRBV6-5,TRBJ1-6,TGTGCCAGCAGTTCCACCGGAGCAGGGGTGGATTCACCCCTCCACTTT,CASSSTGAGVDSPLHF
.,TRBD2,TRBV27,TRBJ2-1,TGTGCCAGCAGCTCCGGGAGGGCCAACAATGAGCAGTTCTTC,CASSSGRANNEQFF
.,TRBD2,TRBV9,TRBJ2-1,TGTGCCAGCAGCGTTACCCTTAGCGGGGAAGGACTCAACAATGAGCAGTTCTTC,CASSVTLSGEGLNNEQFF
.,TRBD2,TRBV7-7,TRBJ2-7,TGTGCCAGCAGCTTAGGACTAGCGGGAGGGCTGGACGAGCAGTACTTC,CASSLGLAGGLDEQYF
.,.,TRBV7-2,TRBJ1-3,TGTGCCAGCAGCCCGGAAGGAGGGGTTTTGACGGGAAACACCATATATTTT,CASSPEGGVLTGNTIYF
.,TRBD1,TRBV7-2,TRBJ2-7,TGTGCCAGCAGCTTAGGGGGGGGGACAGGGGGATACGAGCAGTACTTC,CASSLGGGTGGYEQYF
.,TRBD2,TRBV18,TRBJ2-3,TGTGCCAGCTCACCCAATAGCGGGGCGGATACGCAGTATTTT,CASSPNSGADTQYF
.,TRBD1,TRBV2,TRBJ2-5,TGTGCCAGCAGTGAAGATACACAAGGGACAGGGACCCAAGAGACCCAGTACTTC,CASSEDTQGTGTQETQYF
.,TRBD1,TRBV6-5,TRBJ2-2,TGTGCCAGCAGTTACAGGACAGGGGCCCCCGGGGAGCTGTTTTTT,CASSYRTGAPGELFF
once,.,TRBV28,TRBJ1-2,TGTGCCAGCACGGTGGGGCCTTCGGTAGGTGGCTACACCTTC,CASTVGPSVGGYTF
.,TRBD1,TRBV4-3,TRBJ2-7,TGCGCCAGCAGCCAAGATAGCCCGCGAGGGGGCAGCTCCTACGAGCAGTACTTC,CASSQDSPRGGSSYEQYF
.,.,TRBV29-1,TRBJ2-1,TGCAGCGTGCCCTCTGGGGCTGGCAATGAGCAGTTCTTC,CSVPSGAGNEQFF
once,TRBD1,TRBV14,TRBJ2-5,TGTGCCAGCAGTCTCAGCCGGGACAGGGCAGTAGAGACCCAGTACTTC,CASSLSRDRAVETQYF
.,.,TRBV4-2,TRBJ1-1,TGTGCCAGCAGCCAAGATTTACCGGGTGAAGCTTTCTTT,CASSQDLPGEAFF
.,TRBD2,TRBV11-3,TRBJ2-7,TGTGCCAGCAGCTTACCGGGGGGGCGCGAGCAGTACTTC,CASSLPGGREQYF
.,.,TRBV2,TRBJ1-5,TGTGCCAGCAGTTTCGGACAGAACAATCAGCCCCAGCATTTT,CASSFGQNNQPQHF
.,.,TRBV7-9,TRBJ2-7,TGTTCCAGCAGCCTGGGGGGTTGGGAGCAGTACTTC,CSSSLGGWEQYF
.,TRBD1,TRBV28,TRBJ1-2,TGTGCCAGCAGTTTATCCGGACAGGTCGGGGAGGTGGACTATGGCTACACCTTC,CASSLSGQVGEVDYGYTF
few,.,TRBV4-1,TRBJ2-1,TGCGCCAGCAGCCAAGAAAACGCGGTCTCCTACAATGAGCAGTTCTTC,CASSQENAVSYNEQFF